The T cell receptor (beta chain) described here comes from a study of shared T cell receptors in the human thymus. Assay: immunoSEQ multiplex PCR; the TCRdb copy retains only in-frame clones and omits some. Here the sample spans 630,000 or so clones, 80% to 90% being singletons. This CDR3 is 15 amino acids long. Germline-derived CDR1 and CDR2 are MNHEY and SVGAGI. V was cut by 0 bases and J by 1 base, with 10 bases left in between. These data also featured in a second study, about human thymus T cells. From that paper: Resections from corrective heart surgery supplied the thymus tissue. Seemingly biased V and J gene usage marked thymic and blood repertoires. Unrelated individuals reportedly shared highly overlapping thymic TCR repertoires.

V usage is TRBV6-5 and J usage is TRBJ2-7; D remains ambiguous. The sequenced material came from thymocytes. The TCR originated in a boy less than two years old with a congenital heart defect. The CDR3 DNA is TGTGCCAGCAGTTACTCGACTTTTCAGTCCTACGAGCAGTACTTC. It is translated as CASSYSTFQSYEQYF.